This T cell receptor (beta chain) was documented in a study of control samples from healthy donors and cancer patients. Trimming took off 4 bases at V and 5 bases at J, with 7 bases between the two ends. This CDR3 has 12 residues. Germline loops: CDR1 MDHEN, CDR2 SYDVKM. Clones were sequenced by immunoSEQ multiplex PCR, and TCRdb holds only the in-frame ones, with some missing. The sample includes 55,000 to 70,000 clones, 90% of them seen just once. Sequenced: PBMCs. V is TRBV28 and J is TRBJ2-3; D remains unclear. This clonotype originated in a man aged 55 to 70 with colorectal cancer. DNA for the CDR3: TGTGCCAGCAGTTCGACGCAAGATACGCAGTATTTT. Encoded protein: CASSSTQDTQYF.